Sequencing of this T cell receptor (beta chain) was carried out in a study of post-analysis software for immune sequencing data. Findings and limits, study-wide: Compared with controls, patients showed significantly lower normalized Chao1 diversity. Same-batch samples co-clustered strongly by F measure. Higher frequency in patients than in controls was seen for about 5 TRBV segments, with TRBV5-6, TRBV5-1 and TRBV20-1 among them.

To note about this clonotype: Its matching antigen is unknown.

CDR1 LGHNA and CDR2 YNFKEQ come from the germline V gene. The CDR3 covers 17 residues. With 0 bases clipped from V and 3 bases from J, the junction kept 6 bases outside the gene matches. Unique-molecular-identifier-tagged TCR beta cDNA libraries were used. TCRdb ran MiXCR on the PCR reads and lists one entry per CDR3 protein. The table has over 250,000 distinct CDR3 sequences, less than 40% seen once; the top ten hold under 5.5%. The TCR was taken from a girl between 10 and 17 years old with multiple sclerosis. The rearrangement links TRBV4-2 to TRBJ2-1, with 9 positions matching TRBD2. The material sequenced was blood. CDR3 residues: CASSQEWPSGIYNEQFF. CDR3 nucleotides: TGTGCCAGCAGCCAAGAGTGGCCTAGCGGGATCTACAATGAGCAGTTCTTC.